The TCR beta chain described here comes from a study of blood T cell repertoires in COVID-19 (dated by TCRdb to about 2020). For the wider study: Collaborator samples came from the United States, Italy and Spain and covered acute and convalescent phases of COVID-19. The material from the prospective study consisted of cDNA or gDNA derived from T cells, B-cell-depleted T cells, or PBMCs. Subjects who had been exposed to COVID-19, were actively infected with it, or had recovered from it provided the deeply sampled blood TCRbeta repertoires that made up the dataset. The repertoires were released in a freely available public database intended as a resource for research on the immune response to SARS-CoV-2. The samples were drawn from the first 160 participants of the ongoing ImmuneRACE study and from some 1,300 subjects provided by 6 global collaborators. The sample metadata nearly always contained a de-identified subject ID, COVID-19 status, age in years and sex. Where HLA class I and class II types were available, the types were taken from metadata supplied by the sample provider, not from assay-based typing. Findings and caveats that apply to the study as a whole: The amount of clinical and demographic metadata varied by source and participant and was provided uncurated.

TCRbeta CDR3 regions were amplified from genomic DNA by means of the immunoSEQ Assay, a bias-controlled multiplex PCR. Per the source publication's procedure: Within the assay, amplification of reference gene primers was used to estimate how many nucleated cells each sample contained. To quantify the absolute abundance of each unique TCRbeta CDR3 rearrangement, sequence reads were collapsed and filtered. For each sample, productive Simpson clonality was calculated by taking the square root of Simpson's diversity index across productive rearrangements. TCRdb's version of the immuneACCESS table is confined to in-frame rearrangements and falls short of the full clone set. An unresolved V gene accounts for under half of the shortfall where checked; the remainder is of unknown origin. The V and J calls and clone size are taken from that table; D and trimming were inferred from the DNA. A total of approximately 190,000 clones appear in this sample, about nine tenths of them only once. The ten most abundant clones make up approximately 5.9% of the sample.

Collaborating institutions collected whole blood in K2EDTA tubes following their own protocols. Collaborator samples were shipped for TCRbeta analysis as frozen whole blood, isolated PBMCs, or DNA extracted from either sample type. The CDR3 contains 14 residues, cysteine and phenylalanine counted. The entry retains the CDR3 DNA only, 42 bases that are in frame from base 1. Comments on this clone: No antigen is known for it. Base quality data are lacking; no much larger clone is found one base away.

Recombination connected TRBV12-1 to TRBJ2-1; the table's D call TRBD2 went unverified against the DNA. TRBV12-1 has pseudogene status. Input material: peripheral blood. The source of this sequence is a man at least 80 years old with acute or convalescent COVID-19. At the DNA level, the sequence is TGTGCCAGCAGCCACTGGACTACGACCTCTGAGCAGTTCTTC. It codes for CASSHWTTTSEQFF.